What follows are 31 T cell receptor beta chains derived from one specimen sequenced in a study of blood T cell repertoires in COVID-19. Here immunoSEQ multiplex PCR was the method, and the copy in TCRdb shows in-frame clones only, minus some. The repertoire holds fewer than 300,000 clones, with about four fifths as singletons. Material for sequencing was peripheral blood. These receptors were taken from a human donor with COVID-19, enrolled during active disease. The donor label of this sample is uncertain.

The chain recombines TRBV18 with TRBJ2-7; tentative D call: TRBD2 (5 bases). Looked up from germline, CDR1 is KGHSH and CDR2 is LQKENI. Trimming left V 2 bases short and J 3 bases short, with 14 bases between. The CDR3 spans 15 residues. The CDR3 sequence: CASSPEGSRGYEQYF. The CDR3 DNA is TGTGCCAGCTCACCAGAGGGATCTCGAGGCTACGAGCAGTACTTC.

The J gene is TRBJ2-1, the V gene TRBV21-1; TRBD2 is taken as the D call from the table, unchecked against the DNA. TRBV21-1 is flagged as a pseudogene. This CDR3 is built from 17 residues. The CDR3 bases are TGTGCCAGCAGCAAGATTCCCGGGGGGAGCTCCTACAATGAGCAGTTCTTC. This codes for CASSKIPGGSSYNEQFF.

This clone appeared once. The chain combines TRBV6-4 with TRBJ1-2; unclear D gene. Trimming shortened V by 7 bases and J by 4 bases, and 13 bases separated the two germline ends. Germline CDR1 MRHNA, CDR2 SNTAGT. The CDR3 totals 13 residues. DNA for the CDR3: TGTGCCAGCACCAAACTGTCGGGCTATGGCTACACCTTC. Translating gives CASTKLSGYGYTF.

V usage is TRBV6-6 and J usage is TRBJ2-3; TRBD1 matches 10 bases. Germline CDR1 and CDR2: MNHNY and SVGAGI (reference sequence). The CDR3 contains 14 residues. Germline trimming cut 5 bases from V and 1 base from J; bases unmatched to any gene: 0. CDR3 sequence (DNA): TGTGCCAGCAGTGGGACAGGGGGCACAGATACGCAGTATTTT. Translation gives CASSGTGGTDTQYF.

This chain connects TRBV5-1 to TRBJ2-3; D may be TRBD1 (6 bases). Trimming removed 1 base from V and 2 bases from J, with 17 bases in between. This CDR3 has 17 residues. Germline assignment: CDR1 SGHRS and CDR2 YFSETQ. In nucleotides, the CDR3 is TGCGCCAGCAGCTTGTCCACAGGGACCGTGCCCACAGATACGCAGTATTTT. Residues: CASSLSTGTVPTDTQYF.

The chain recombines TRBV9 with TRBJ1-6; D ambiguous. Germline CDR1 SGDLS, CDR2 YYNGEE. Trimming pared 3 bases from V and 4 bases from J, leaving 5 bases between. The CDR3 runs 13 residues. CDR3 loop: CASSDGYNSPLHF. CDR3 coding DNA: TGTGCCAGCAGCGACGGGTATAATTCACCCCTCCACTTT.

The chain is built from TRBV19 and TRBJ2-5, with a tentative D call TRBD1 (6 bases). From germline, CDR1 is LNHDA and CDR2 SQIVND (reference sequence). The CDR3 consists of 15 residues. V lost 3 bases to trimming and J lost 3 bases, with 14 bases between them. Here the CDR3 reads CASSIGDNTKETQYF. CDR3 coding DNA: TGTGCCAGTAGTATTGGGGACAACACTAAAGAGACCCAGTACTTC.

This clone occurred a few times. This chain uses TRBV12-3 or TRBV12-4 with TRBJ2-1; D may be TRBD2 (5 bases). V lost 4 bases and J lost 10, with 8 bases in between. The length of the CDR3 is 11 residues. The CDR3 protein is CASSSEVEQFF. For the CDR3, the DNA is TGTGCCAGCAGTTCGGAGGTGGAGCAGTTCTTC.

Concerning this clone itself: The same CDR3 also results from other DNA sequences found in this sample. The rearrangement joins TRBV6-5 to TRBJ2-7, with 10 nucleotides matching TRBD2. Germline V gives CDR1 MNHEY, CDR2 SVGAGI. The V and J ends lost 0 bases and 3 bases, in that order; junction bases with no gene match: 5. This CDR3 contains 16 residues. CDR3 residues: CASSYSRLAGVYEQYF. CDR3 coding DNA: TGTGCCAGCAGTTACTCGCGGCTAGCGGGAGTCTACGAGCAGTACTTC.

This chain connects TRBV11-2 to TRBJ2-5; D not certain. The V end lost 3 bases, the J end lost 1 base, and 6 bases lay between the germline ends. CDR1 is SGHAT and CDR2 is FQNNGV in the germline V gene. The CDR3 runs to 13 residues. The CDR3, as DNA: TGTGCCAGCAGCTTCCCAATCCAAGAGACCCAGTACTTC. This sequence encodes CASSFPIQETQYF.

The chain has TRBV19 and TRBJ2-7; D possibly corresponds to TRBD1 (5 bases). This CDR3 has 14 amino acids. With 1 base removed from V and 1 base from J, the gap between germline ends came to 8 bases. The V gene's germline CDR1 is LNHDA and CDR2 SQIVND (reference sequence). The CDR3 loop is CASSIAGNSYEQYF. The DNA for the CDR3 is TGTGCCAGTAGTATAGCAGGGAATTCCTACGAGCAGTACTTC.

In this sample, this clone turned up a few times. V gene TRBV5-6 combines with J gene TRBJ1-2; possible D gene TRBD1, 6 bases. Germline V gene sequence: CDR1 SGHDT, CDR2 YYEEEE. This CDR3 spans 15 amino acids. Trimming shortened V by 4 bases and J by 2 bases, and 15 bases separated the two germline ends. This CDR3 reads CASSTLGRGNYGYTF. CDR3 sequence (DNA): TGTGCCAGCAGCACCCTAGGCAGGGGAAACTATGGCTACACCTTC.

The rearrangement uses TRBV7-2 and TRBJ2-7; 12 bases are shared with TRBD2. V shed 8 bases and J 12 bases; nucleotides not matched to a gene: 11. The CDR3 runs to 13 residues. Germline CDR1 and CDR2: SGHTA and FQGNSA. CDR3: CASGGGASGRVYF. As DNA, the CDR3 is TGTGCCAGCGGGGGTGGGGCTAGCGGGAGGGTGTACTTC.

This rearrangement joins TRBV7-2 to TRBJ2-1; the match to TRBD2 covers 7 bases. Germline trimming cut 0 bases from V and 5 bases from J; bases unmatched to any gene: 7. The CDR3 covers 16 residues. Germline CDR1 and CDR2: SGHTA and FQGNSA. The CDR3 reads CASSLAGDLADNEQFF. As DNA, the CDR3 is TGTGCCAGCAGCTTAGCCGGTGATCTAGCGGACAATGAGCAGTTCTTC.

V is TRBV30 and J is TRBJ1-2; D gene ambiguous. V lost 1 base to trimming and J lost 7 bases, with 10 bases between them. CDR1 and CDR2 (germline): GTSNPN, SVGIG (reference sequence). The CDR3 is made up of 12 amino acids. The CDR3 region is CAWSAPGGGYTF. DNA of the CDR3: TGTGCCTGGAGTGCGCCCGGCGGTGGCTACACCTTC. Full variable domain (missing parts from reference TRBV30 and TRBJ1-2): SQTIHQWPATLVQPVGSPLSLECTVEGTSNPNLYWYRQAAGRGLQLLFYSVGIGQISSEVPQNLSASRPQDRQFILSSKKLLLSDSGFYLCAWSAPGGGYTFGSGTRLTVV.

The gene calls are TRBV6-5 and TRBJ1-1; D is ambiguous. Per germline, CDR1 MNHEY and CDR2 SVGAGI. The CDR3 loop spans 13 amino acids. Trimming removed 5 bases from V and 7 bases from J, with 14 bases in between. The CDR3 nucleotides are TGTGCCAGCAGTAACAACGTGGCCCGTGAAGCTTTCTTT. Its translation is CASSNNVAREAFF.

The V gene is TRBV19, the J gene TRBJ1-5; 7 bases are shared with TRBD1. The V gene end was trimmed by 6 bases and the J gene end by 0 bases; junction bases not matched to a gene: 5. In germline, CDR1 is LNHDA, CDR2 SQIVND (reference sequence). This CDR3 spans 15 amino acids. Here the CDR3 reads CASRGQPYSNQPQHF. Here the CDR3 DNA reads TGTGCCAGTAGGGGACAGCCTTATAGCAATCAGCCCCAGCATTTT.

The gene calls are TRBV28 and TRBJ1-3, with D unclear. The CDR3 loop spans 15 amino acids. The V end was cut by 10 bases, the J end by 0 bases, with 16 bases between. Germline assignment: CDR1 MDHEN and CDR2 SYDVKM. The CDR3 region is CATMARLNSGNTIYF. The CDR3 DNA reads TGTGCCACCATGGCTCGACTGAACTCTGGAAACACCATATATTTT.

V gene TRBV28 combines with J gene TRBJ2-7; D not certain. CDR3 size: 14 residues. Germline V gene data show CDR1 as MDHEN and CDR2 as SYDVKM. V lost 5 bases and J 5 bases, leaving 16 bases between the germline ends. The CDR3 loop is CASSLPRGVDEQYF. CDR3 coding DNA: TGTGCCAGCAGTCTACCACGCGGTGTCGACGAGCAGTACTTC.

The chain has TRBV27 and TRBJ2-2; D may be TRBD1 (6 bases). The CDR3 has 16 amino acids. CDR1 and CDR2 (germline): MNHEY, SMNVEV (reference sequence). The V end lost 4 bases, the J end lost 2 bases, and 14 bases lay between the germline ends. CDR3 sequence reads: CASSYQGSSNTGELFF. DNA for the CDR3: TGTGCCAGCAGTTACCAGGGGTCTTCAAACACCGGGGAGCTGTTTTTT.

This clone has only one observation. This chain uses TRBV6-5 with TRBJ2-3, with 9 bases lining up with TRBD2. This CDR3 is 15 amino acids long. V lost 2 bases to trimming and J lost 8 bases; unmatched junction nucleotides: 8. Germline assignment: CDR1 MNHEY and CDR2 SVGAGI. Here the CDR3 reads CASSYLAGRVGTQYF. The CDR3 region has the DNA TGTGCCAGCAGTTACCTAGCGGGAAGAGTTGGTACGCAGTATTTT.

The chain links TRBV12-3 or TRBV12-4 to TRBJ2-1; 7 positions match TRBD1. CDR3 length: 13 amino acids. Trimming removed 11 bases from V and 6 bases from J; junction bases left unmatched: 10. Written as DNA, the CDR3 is TGTGCCCCCTCAGGACAGGTAGGCAATGAGCAGTTCTTC. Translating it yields CAPSGQVGNEQFF.

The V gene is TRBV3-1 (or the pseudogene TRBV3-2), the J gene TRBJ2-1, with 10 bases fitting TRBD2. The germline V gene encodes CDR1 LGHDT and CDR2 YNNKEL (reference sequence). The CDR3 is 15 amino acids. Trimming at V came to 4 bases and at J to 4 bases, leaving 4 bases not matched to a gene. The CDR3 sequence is CASSPGTSAYNEQFF. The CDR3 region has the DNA TGTGCCAGCAGCCCGGGGACTAGCGCATACAATGAGCAGTTCTTC.

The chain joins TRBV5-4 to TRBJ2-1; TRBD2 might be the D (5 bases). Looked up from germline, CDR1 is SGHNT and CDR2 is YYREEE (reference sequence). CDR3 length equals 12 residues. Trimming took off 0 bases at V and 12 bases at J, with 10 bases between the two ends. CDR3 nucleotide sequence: TGTGCCAGCAGCTTGGGAGACGGAGGGCAGTTCTTC. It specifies CASSLGDGGQFF.

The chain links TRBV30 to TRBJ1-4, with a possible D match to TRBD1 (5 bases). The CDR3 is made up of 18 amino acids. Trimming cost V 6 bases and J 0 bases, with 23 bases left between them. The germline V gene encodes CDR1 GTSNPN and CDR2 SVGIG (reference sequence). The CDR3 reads CACAILAGGFATNEKLFF. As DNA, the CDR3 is TGTGCCTGCGCGATTTTAGCCGGGGGATTTGCAACTAATGAAAAACTGTTTTTT.

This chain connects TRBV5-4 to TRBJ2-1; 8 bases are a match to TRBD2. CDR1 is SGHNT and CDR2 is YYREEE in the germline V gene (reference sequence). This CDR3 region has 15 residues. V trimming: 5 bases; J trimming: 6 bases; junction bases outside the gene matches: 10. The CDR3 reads CASRSGTRAPNEQFF. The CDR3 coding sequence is TGTGCCAGCAGATCCGGGACTAGGGCCCCCAATGAGCAGTTCTTC.

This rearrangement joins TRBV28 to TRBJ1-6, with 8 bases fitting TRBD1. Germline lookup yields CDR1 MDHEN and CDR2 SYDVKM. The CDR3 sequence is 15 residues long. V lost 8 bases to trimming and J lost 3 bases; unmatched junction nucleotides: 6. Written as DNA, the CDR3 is TGTGCCAGCCGGGACAGGATGGGCTATAATTCACCCCTCCACTTT. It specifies CASRDRMGYNSPLHF.

DNA of the CDR3: TGTGCCAGCAGCCCTACCTCGGTCGGGGAGACCCAGTACTTC. It is translated as CASSPTSVGETQYF. V and J are TRBV11-2 and TRBJ2-5; D remains unclear. The CDR3 loop spans 14 amino acids. CDR1 and CDR2 from the germline V gene are SGHAT and FQNNGV. Trimming removed 5 bases at V and 5 bases at J, with 15 bases between.

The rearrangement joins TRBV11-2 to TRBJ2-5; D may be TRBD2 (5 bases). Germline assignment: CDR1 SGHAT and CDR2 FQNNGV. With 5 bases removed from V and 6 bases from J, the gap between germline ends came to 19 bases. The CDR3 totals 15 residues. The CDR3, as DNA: TGTGCCAGCAGCCCAGGCACCCCACTAGATCAGACCCAGTACTTC. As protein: CASSPGTPLDQTQYF.

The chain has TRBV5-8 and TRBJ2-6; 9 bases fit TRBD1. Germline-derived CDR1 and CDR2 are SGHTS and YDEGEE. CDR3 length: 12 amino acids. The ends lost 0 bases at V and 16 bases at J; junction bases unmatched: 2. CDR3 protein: CASSLGTGVLTF. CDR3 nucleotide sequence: TGTGCCAGCAGCTTGGGGACAGGGGTTCTGACTTTC.

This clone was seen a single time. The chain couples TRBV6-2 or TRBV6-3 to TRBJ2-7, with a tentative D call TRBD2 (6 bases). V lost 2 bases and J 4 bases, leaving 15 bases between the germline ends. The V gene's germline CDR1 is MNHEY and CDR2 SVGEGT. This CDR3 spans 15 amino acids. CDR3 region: CASSYRQGGNYEQYF. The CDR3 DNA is TGTGCCAGCAGTTACCGGCAGGGAGGTAATTACGAGCAGTACTTC.